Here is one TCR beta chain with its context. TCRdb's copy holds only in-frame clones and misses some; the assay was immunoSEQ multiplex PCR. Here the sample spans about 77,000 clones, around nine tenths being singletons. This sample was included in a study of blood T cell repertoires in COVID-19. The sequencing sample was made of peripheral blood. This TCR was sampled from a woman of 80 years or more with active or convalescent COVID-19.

CDR3: CASSLELAGVYEQYF. In DNA form, the CDR3 reads TGTGCCAGCAGCTTAGAACTAGCGGGGGTCTACGAGCAGTACTTC. The chain combines TRBV11-2 with TRBJ2-7; 11 bases match TRBD2. The germline CDR1 and CDR2 sequences are SGHAT and FQNNGV. Trimming at V came to 0 bases and at J to 3 bases, leaving 1 base not matched to a gene. This CDR3 region has 15 residues.